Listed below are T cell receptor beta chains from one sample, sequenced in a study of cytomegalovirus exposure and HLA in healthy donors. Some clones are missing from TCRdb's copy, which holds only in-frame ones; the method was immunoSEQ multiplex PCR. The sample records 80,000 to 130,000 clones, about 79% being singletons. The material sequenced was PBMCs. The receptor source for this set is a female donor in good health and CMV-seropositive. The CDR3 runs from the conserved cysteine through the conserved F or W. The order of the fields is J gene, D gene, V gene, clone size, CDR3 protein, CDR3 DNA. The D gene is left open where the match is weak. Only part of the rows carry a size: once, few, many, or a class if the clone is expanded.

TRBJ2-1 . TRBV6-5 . CASGSPYNEQFF TGTGCCAGCGGTAGCCCCTACAATGAGCAGTTCTTC
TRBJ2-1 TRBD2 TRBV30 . CAWSGLAGEVNEQFF TGTGCCTGGAGTGGTCTAGCGGGAGAGGTCAATGAGCAGTTCTTC
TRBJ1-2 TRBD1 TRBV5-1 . CASSLDRGSYGYTF TGCGCCAGCAGCCTAGACAGGGGGTCCTATGGCTACACCTTC
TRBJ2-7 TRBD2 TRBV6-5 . CASSYKIAGAGEQYF TGTGCCAGCAGTTACAAGATTGCGGGAGCGGGAGAGCAGTACTTC
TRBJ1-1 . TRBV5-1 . CASSLVSKRAEAFF TGCGCCAGCAGCTTGGTTAGCAAGAGGGCTGAAGCTTTCTTT
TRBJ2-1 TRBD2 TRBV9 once CASSVVGTSIDEQFF TGTGCCAGCAGCGTAGTAGGGACTAGCATCGATGAGCAGTTCTTC
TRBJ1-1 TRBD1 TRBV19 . CASSMGQGEAFF TGTGCCAGTAGTATGGGACAGGGTGAAGCTTTCTTT
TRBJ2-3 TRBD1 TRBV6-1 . CASSVSTGTTDTQYF TGTGCCAGCAGTGTATCGACAGGGACCACAGATACGCAGTATTTT
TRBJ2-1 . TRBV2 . CASSLQSTSYNEQFF TGTGCCAGCAGCCTACAGTCTACCTCCTACAATGAGCAGTTCTTC
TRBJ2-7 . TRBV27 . CASSPNAYEQYF TGTGCCAGCAGTCCTAACGCCTACGAGCAGTACTTC
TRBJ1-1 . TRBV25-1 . CASTPPGTPNTEAFF TGTGCCAGCACCCCTCCCGGGACACCGAACACTGAAGCTTTCTTT
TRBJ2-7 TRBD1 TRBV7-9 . CSSSPGPGGTYEQYF TGTTCCAGCAGCCCTGGCCCAGGGGGTACCTACGAGCAGTACTTC
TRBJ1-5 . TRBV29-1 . CSVPKGGDTETNSNQPQHF TGCAGCGTCCCCAAGGGGGGGGACACCGAGACTAATAGCAATCAGCCCCAGCATTTT
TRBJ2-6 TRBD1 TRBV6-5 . CASREQGAGANGLTF TGTGCCAGCAGGGAACAGGGGGCTGGGGCCAACGGCCTGACTTTC
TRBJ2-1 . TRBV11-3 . CASSLVFGSSYNEQFF TGTGCCAGCAGCTTAGTTTTCGGGAGCTCCTACAATGAGCAGTTCTTC
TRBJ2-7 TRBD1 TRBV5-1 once CASSLGGQEGQYF TGCGCCAGCAGCTTGGGAGGACAGGAAGGGCAGTACTTC
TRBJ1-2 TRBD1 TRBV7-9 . CASSLEGGGNYGYTF TGTGCCAGCAGCCTCGAAGGGGGCGGAAACTATGGCTACACCTTC
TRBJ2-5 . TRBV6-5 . CASKDRETQYF TGTGCCAGCAAAGACAGAGAGACCCAGTACTTC
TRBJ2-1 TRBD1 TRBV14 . CASSQVRNRGNEQFF TGTGCCAGCAGCCAAGTCAGGAACAGGGGGAATGAGCAGTTCTTC
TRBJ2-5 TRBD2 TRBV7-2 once CASSLASGGGSQETQYF TGTGCCAGCAGCTTAGCTAGCGGGGGTGGTTCACAAGAGACCCAGTACTTC
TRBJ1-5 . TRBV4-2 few CASSQDMGSSNQPQHF TGTGCCAGCAGCCAAGATATGGGCAGTAGCAATCAGCCCCAGCATTTT
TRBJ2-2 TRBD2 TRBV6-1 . CASSPAGDTGELFF TGTGCCAGCAGCCCCGCGGGAGACACCGGGGAGCTGTTTTTT
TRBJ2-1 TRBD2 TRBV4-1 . CASSQEAIAGINEQFF TGCGCCAGCAGCCAAGAGGCCATAGCGGGAATAAATGAGCAGTTCTTC
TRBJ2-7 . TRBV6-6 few CASSYLPGSSYEQYF TGTGCCAGCAGTTACTTGCCGGGATCTTCCTACGAGCAGTACTTC
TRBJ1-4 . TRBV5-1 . CASSLERIPGELFF TGCGCCAGCAGCTTGGAAAGGATTCCCGGGGAACTGTTTTTT
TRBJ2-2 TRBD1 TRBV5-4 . CASSLQGVDTGELFF TGTGCCAGCAGCTTACAGGGGGTTGACACCGGGGAGCTGTTTTTT